The clone carrying this T cell receptor beta chain was picked up a small number of times. Its antigen is not known. PCR was performed a second time for about 7 to 12 cycles using a sample-barcoded 5' primer and a J-beta primer mix. CDR3-containing paired-end reads numbering at least 3 million came from each sample. TCRdb recomputed calls from the 5' RACE reads with MiXCR, one row per CDR3 protein. The data contain about 900,000 distinct CDR3 sequences, approximately 59% of them singletons. This sample was included in a study of blood T cells in healthy people across ages. Study-wide findings and caveats: The donors' CMV status was not determined, possibly confounding changes in expanded clonotypes. Naive T cell percentage showed a strong correlation with TCR beta diversity.

Specimen: blood. The sequence was obtained from a man aged 30 to 39 in good health.

Here the CDR3 reads CSARRGGRNEQFF. CDR3 nucleotides: TGCAGTGCTAGACGGGGGGGCCGCAATGAGCAGTTCTTC. This chain joins TRBV20-1 and TRBJ2-1; TRBD2 matches 8 bases. J gave up 6 bases and V 2 bases, and 3 bases lay outside the gene matches. The length of the CDR3 is 13 residues. Germline assignment: CDR1 DFQATT and CDR2 SNEGSKA (reference sequence).